The 30 T cell receptor beta chains given below trace back to one sample, sequenced in a study of control samples from healthy donors and cancer patients. Clones were read by immunoSEQ multiplex PCR, and TCRdb kept only the in-frame ones, dropping some. The table includes 85,000 to 95,000 clones, 88% detected once. The sample consisted of blood. The receptors derive from an older woman in good health.

This chain joins TRBV3-1 (or the pseudogene TRBV3-2) and TRBJ2-2; TRBD2 might be the D (5 bases). The CDR3 length is 13 residues. Germline CDR1 is LGHDT and CDR2 is YNNKEL (reference sequence). Trimming removed 4 bases at V and 7 bases at J, with 10 bases between. The CDR3, as DNA: TGTGCCAGCAGCCTCCTCCGGGACGGGGAGCTGTTTTTT. Protein product: CASSLLRDGELFF.

The genes are TRBV5-1 and TRBJ1-2; perhaps TRBD1 as D (5 bases). The CDR3 totals 14 residues. The germline V gene encodes CDR1 SGHRS and CDR2 YFSETQ. V lost 3 bases and J 8 bases, leaving 17 bases between the germline ends. CDR3 nucleotide sequence: TGCGCCAGCAGCTCAGGGCCCCCGGTAGAAGGCTACACCTTC. This encodes CASSSGPPVEGYTF.

The chain carries TRBV27 and TRBJ1-4; no clear D gene. V was cut by 3 bases and J by 8 bases, with 16 bases left in between. This CDR3 has 15 residues. Germline V gene lookup returns CDR1 MNHEY and CDR2 SMNVEV (reference sequence). The CDR3 DNA reads TGTGCCAGCAGTTTCCAAGGCGGGTTTGGGGAAAAACTGTTTTTT. Encoded protein: CASSFQGGFGEKLFF. Complete variable domain (other parts from reference TRBV27 and TRBJ1-4): EAQVTQNPRYLITVTGKKLTVTCSQNMNHEYMSWYRQDPGLGLRQIYYSMNVEVTDKGDVPEGYKVSRKEKRNFPLILESPSPNQTSLYFCASSFQGGFGEKLFFGSGTQLSVL.

This chain uses TRBV18 with TRBJ2-1, with TRBD2 matching 10 bases. The V gene's germline CDR1 is KGHSH and CDR2 LQKENI. V lost 3 bases, J lost 3 bases, and 2 bases stayed unmatched. This CDR3 comprises 15 residues. In nucleotides, the CDR3 is TGTGCCAGCTCACCCCTAGCGGGGGACTACAATGAGCAGTTCTTC. It encodes CASSPLAGDYNEQFF.

DNA for the CDR3: TGTGCCAGCAGCCTCAACCAGGGGCGAGGAAACACCATATATTTT. As protein: CASSLNQGRGNTIYF. This chain joins TRBV9 and TRBJ1-3; a possible D gene is TRBD1 (6 bases). Germline V CDR1 and CDR2: SGDLS, YYNGEE. Trimming removed 4 bases from V and 4 bases from J, with 15 bases in between. CDR3 length equals 15 residues.

The chain couples TRBV5-4 to TRBJ2-6, with 7 bases fitting TRBD2. This CDR3 contains 15 residues. Trimming cost V 0 bases and J 4 bases; bases outside gene matches: 1. The germline CDR1 and CDR2 sequences are SGHNT and YYREEE (reference sequence). The CDR3 loop reads CASSLGGGGANVLTF. Here the CDR3 DNA reads TGTGCCAGCAGCTTGGGGGGGGGAGGGGCCAACGTCCTGACTTTC.

V gene TRBV5-1 combines with J gene TRBJ2-3, with TRBD2 identical over 10 bases. The CDR3 is 16 amino acids. V shed 5 bases, J shed 2 bases, and the junction held 8 bases outside the gene matches. Per germline, CDR1 SGHRS and CDR2 YFSETQ. CDR3 nucleotides: TGCGCCAGCAGGCACGAGCTAGCGGGGGCCACAGATACGCAGTATTTT. Translation gives CASRHELAGATDTQYF.

This chain connects TRBV19 to TRBJ2-2; D unresolved. This CDR3 is 15 amino acids long. Trimming left V 2 bases short and J 0 bases short, with 7 bases between. Per germline, CDR1 LNHDA and CDR2 SQIVND (reference sequence). CDR3 nucleotides: TGTGCCAGTAGTATAAAGGCAGCGAACACCGGGGAGCTGTTTTTT. This gives the protein CASSIKAANTGELFF. Full variable domain (missing parts from reference TRBV19 and TRBJ2-2): DGGITQSPKYLFRKEGQNVTLSCEQNLNHDAMYWYRQDPGQGLRLIYYSQIVNDFQKGDIAEGYSVSREKKESFPLTVTSAQKNPTAFYLCASSIKAANTGELFFGEGSRLTVL.

In its sample, this clone was seen once. V gene TRBV5-8 combines with J gene TRBJ1-5, with D hard to call. Trimming left V 0 bases short and J 2 bases short, with 12 bases between. This CDR3 is built from 16 residues. Germline lookup yields CDR1 SGHTS and CDR2 YDEGEE. CDR3 sequence (DNA): TGTGCCAGCAGCTTGGCTGGAGGATTTCGCAATCAGCCCCAGCATTTT. This sequence encodes CASSLAGGFRNQPQHF.

The rearrangement joins TRBV2 to TRBJ2-1; D gene ambiguous. This CDR3 has 12 amino acids. V dropped 6 bases and J dropped 7 bases, with 10 bases sitting between them. CDR1 and CDR2 from the germline V gene are SNHLY and FYNNEI. The CDR3 here is CASSIVENEQFF. CDR3 DNA: TGTGCCAGCAGCATAGTAGAGAATGAGCAGTTCTTC.

The rearrangement uses TRBV6-5 and TRBJ2-3, with D unclear. Trimming took 7 bases from V and 0 from J, leaving 8 bases between them. CDR3 length: 13 residues. Germline values: CDR1 MNHEY, CDR2 SVGAGI. The CDR3 here is CASKAGSTDTQYF. The CDR3 nucleotides are TGTGCCAGCAAGGCCGGGAGCACAGATACGCAGTATTTT.

The table lists this clone with a few counts. The V gene is TRBV24-1, the J gene TRBJ1-2; D may be TRBD1 (6 bases). Per the germline V gene, CDR1 is KGHDR and CDR2 is SFDVKD. The CDR3 has 11 amino acids. Trimming stripped 9 bases from V and 5 bases from J, with 9 bases between. CDR3 residues: CATGGIYGYTF. CDR3 nucleotide sequence: TGTGCCACCGGGGGCATATATGGCTACACCTTC.

The CDR3 DNA reads TGTGCCAGCACCCCGCGGGACAGGGGGACTGAAGCTTTCTTT. Its protein is CASTPRDRGTEAFF. V and J are TRBV6-2 or TRBV6-3 and TRBJ1-1; 11 bases line up with TRBD1. After removal of 7 bases from V and 5 bases from J, the junction contained 6 bases not matched to a gene. The germline V gene has CDR1 MNHEY and CDR2 SVGEGT. The CDR3 has 14 residues.

This clone was picked up one time. The chain is built from TRBV3-1 (or the pseudogene TRBV3-2) and TRBJ1-1; maybe TRBD1 (6 bases). The CDR3 has 14 residues. Germline lookup yields CDR1 LGHDT and CDR2 YNNKEL (reference sequence). Trimming stripped 2 bases from V and 1 base from J, with 8 bases between. Written as DNA, the CDR3 is TGTGCCAGCAGCCAAACGACAGGGAACACTGAAGCTTTCTTT. It yields the protein CASSQTTGNTEAFF.

The table lists this clone with a count of one. J is TRBJ1-5 and V is TRBV10-3; possible D gene TRBD1, 6 bases. The CDR3 contains 14 residues. Deletions cut 8 bases from V and 3 bases from J, with 14 bases between. CDR1 is ENHRY, CDR2 SYGVKD, per germline. As DNA, the CDR3 is TGTGCCATCTCCCCAGGGGCCTACAATCAGCCCCAGCATTTT. Translation gives CAISPGAYNQPQHF.

The chain has TRBV7-9 and TRBJ2-3, with a possible D match to TRBD1 (5 bases). The CDR3 runs to 16 residues. The germline V gene has CDR1 SEHNR and CDR2 FQNEAQ (reference sequence). With 1 base removed from V and 0 bases from J, the gap between germline ends came to 11 bases. Here the CDR3 DNA reads TGTGCCAGCAGCTTAGATCAGGGTTCGAGCACAGATACGCAGTATTTT. This translates into CASSLDQGSSTDTQYF.

The chain combines TRBV7-6 with TRBJ2-6, with D perhaps TRBD1 (5 bases). V was trimmed by 1 base and J by 0 bases, leaving 13 bases between them. This CDR3 spans 18 amino acids. Germline lookup yields CDR1 SGHVS and CDR2 FNYEAQ. The CDR3 DNA reads as TGTGCCAGCAGCTTAGAGTTGACAGACCTCTCTGGGGCCAACGTCCTGACTTTC. Translating it yields CASSLELTDLSGANVLTF. Supplemented by reference TRBV7-6 and TRBJ2-6, the full variable domain reads GAGVSQSPRYKVTKRGQDVALRCDPISGHVSLYWYRQALGQGPEFLTYFNYEAQQDKSGLPNDRFSAERPEGSISTLTIQRTEQRDSAMYRCASSLELTDLSGANVLTFGAGSRLTVL.

The gene calls are TRBV25-1 and TRBJ1-4; TRBD1 agrees at 7 bases. This CDR3 comprises 17 residues. Germline lookup yields CDR1 MGHDK and CDR2 SYGVNS. The trim removed 0 bases at V and 5 bases at J, leaving 9 bases unmatched. The CDR3 reads CASSEYMGTEVNEKLFF. The CDR3 DNA reads as TGTGCCAGCAGTGAATATATGGGGACAGAAGTAAATGAAAAACTGTTTTTT.

This sequence joins TRBV12-3 or TRBV12-4 and TRBJ1-5; D uncertain. This CDR3 contains 12 residues. The germline V and J ends were trimmed by 6 bases and 7 bases, with 10 bases remaining between them. CDR3 DNA: TGTGCCAGCAGCCAACCCCCGCAGCCCCAGCATTTT. This translates into CASSQPPQPQHF.

As DNA, the CDR3 is TGTGCCAGCAGCTTGGGGACAGGGATGAACACTGAAGCTTTCTTT. Translated: CASSLGTGMNTEAFF. The rearrangement joins TRBV5-4 to TRBJ1-1; 8 bases align to TRBD1. The CDR3 has 15 residues. V trimming: 0 bases; J trimming: 0 bases; junction bases outside the gene matches: 1. Looked up from germline, CDR1 is SGHNT and CDR2 is YYREEE (reference sequence).

The V and J genes are TRBV9 and TRBJ1-4, with a weak D call TRBD1 (5 bases). Trimming pared 4 bases from V and 4 bases from J, leaving 11 bases between. The CDR3 sequence is 14 residues long. Germline assignment: CDR1 SGDLS and CDR2 YYNGEE. The CDR3 nucleotides are TGTGCCAGCAGCCCCTGGGGGGATAATGAAAAACTGTTTTTT. Protein sequence: CASSPWGDNEKLFF. Variable domain in full (rest from reference TRBV9 and TRBJ1-4): DSGVTQTPKHLITATGQRVTLRCSPRSGDLSVYWYQQSLDQGLQFLIQYYNGEERAKGNILERFSAQQFPDLHSELNLSSLELGDSALYFCASSPWGDNEKLFFGSGTQLSVL.

In this sample, this clone turned up once. The chain joins TRBV18 to TRBJ1-4; TRBD1 aligns across 7 bases. The CDR3 sequence is 14 residues long. Unmatched junction bases numbered 3, after V lost 2 bases and J lost 6 bases. The germline gives CDR1 KGHSH, CDR2 LQKENI. This CDR3 is CASSPGTVDEKLFF. For the CDR3, the DNA is TGTGCCAGCTCACCAGGGACAGTGGATGAAAAACTGTTTTTT.

The J gene is TRBJ1-2, the V gene TRBV11-1, with 9 bases lining up with TRBD1. The CDR3 is made up of 16 amino acids. The germline gives CDR1 SGHAT, CDR2 FQDESV (reference sequence). Trimming removed 1 base from V and 3 bases from J; junction bases left unmatched: 6. The CDR3 spells CASSLGPGQGDYGYTF. The DNA for the CDR3 is TGTGCCAGCAGCTTAGGACCGGGACAGGGTGACTATGGCTACACCTTC.

The V call is TRBV7-2, the J call TRBJ2-5; no firm D call. This CDR3 comprises 15 residues. V was trimmed by 5 bases and J by 5 bases, leaving 18 bases between them. In germline, CDR1 is SGHTA, CDR2 FQGNSA. The CDR3 loop reads CASSPQVGSGETQYF. CDR3 nucleotide sequence: TGTGCCAGCAGCCCGCAGGTGGGGTCCGGGGAGACCCAGTACTTC.

The CDR3 reads CASSQDWYIGYTF. CDR3 nucleotides: TGTGCCAGCAGCCAAGATTGGTACATAGGCTACACCTTC. This chain uses TRBV3-1 (or the pseudogene TRBV3-2) with TRBJ1-2; D not certain. The ends were cut back, 0 bases at V and 8 bases at J, with 10 bases in the middle. Per the germline V gene, CDR1 is LGHDT and CDR2 is YNNKEL (reference sequence). CDR3 length: 13 amino acids.

V gene TRBV5-1 combines with J gene TRBJ1-6; tentatively, D is TRBD1 (5 bases). Germline V lookup: CDR1 SGHRS, CDR2 YFSETQ. V was clipped by 3 bases and J by 9 bases, with 16 bases between them. The CDR3 runs to 15 residues. The CDR3 protein is CASSSQGSSVSPLHF. The CDR3 nucleotides are TGCGCCAGCAGCTCCCAGGGATCTTCGGTTTCACCCCTCCACTTT. Together with reference TRBV5-1 and TRBJ1-6, the CDR3 gives the full variable domain: KAGVTQTPRYLIKTRGQQVTLSCSPISGHRSVSWYQQTPGQGLQFLFEYFSETQRNKGNFPGRFSGRQFSNSRSEMNVSTLELGDSALYLCASSSQGSSVSPLHFGNGTRLTVT.

The chain carries TRBV5-1 and TRBJ1-2, with D maybe TRBD1 (5 bases). The length of the CDR3 is 15 residues. CDR1 and CDR2 from the germline V gene are SGHRS and YFSETQ. Deletions cut 1 base from V and 2 bases from J, with 12 bases between. CDR3: CASSLRQGSNYGYTF. CDR3 bases: TGCGCCAGCAGCTTGAGGCAGGGATCGAACTATGGCTACACCTTC. Full variable domain (remainder filled in from reference TRBV5-1 and TRBJ1-2): KAGVTQTPRYLIKTRGQQVTLSCSPISGHRSVSWYQQTPGQGLQFLFEYFSETQRNKGNFPGRFSGRQFSNSRSEMNVSTLELGDSALYLCASSLRQGSNYGYTFGSGTRLTVV.

V and J are TRBV6-2 or TRBV6-3 and TRBJ2-4, with D uncertain. The length of the CDR3 is 15 residues. The V and J ends lost 2 bases and 0 bases respectively, with 8 bases between them. Looked up from germline, CDR1 is MNHEY and CDR2 is SVGEGT. The CDR3 nucleotides read TGTGCCAGCAGTTACCCCACCGGAGCCAAAAACATTCAGTACTTC. Translation gives CASSYPTGAKNIQYF.

The chain uses TRBV27 and TRBJ1-4, with D hard to call. This CDR3 spans 13 amino acids. V was shortened by 5 bases and J by 7 bases, with 11 bases between the two germline ends. Germline V CDR1 and CDR2: MNHEY, SMNVEV (reference sequence). The CDR3 DNA reads TGTGCCAGCAGTATCTCCTGGGGTGAAAAACTGTTTTTT. It yields the protein CASSISWGEKLFF. Full variable domain (rest looked up from reference TRBV27 and TRBJ1-4): EAQVTQNPRYLITVTGKKLTVTCSQNMNHEYMSWYRQDPGLGLRQIYYSMNVEVTDKGDVPEGYKVSRKEKRNFPLILESPSPNQTSLYFCASSISWGEKLFFGSGTQLSVL.

The chain uses TRBV6-6 and TRBJ1-4; D is perhaps TRBD1 (6 bases). The CDR3 covers 13 residues. Germline V CDR1 and CDR2: MNHNY, SVGAGI (reference sequence). V was pared by 7 bases and J by 7 bases, with 13 bases between. CDR3 sequence reads: CASIRTGAEKLFF. Written as DNA, the CDR3 is TGTGCCAGCATACGGACGGGGGCTGAAAAACTGTTTTTT.